Listed below are T cell receptor beta chains from one sample, sequenced in a study of cytotoxic CD8 clonotypes in ibrutinib-treated CLL. Here immunoSEQ multiplex PCR was the method, and the copy in TCRdb shows in-frame clones only, minus some. Among about 80,000 clones listed, roughly 83% were seen once. The sequencing here drew on PBMCs, taken after 12 months of ibrutinib treatment. Every receptor here comes from a human donor with chronic lymphocytic leukemia. Both conserved end residues are part of each CDR3. D genes are given only for firm matches. The size entry is marked missing in some rows and otherwise reads once, few, many or a size class.

TRBJ1-2 | . | TRBD1 | TRBV6-1 | TGTGCCAGCAGTGAAGGGACAGGGAATGGCTACACCTTC | CASSEGTGNGYTF
TRBJ2-2 | . | . | TRBV28 | TGTGCCAGCAGTTTAAGGGGGGGCCCCAACACCGGGGAGCTGTTTTTT | CASSLRGGPNTGELFF
TRBJ2-7 | . | TRBD2 | TRBV15 | TGTGCCACCAGCAGAGGGGGGGGAGTTCGAAAGCAGTACTTC | CATSRGGGVRKQYF
TRBJ2-2 | once | TRBD1 | TRBV2 | TGTGCCAGCAACCGACAGGGGAACACCGGGGAGCTGTTTTTT | CASNRQGNTGELFF
TRBJ2-3 | once | . | TRBV19 | TGTGCCAGTAGTTCACAAACAGATACGCAGTATTTT | CASSSQTDTQYF
TRBJ1-1 | . | TRBD1 | TRBV7-2 | TGTGCCAGCAGCTCCTGGGGGACAGGTAACACTGAAGCTTTCTTT | CASSSWGTGNTEAFF
TRBJ2-3 | . | TRBD2 | TRBV5-1 | TGCGCCAGCAGCCGAGCGGGAGGGCGCACAGATACGCAGTATTTT | CASSRAGGRTDTQYF
TRBJ2-7 | . | . | TRBV10-3 | TGTGCCATCAGGGAGACAGCCTCCTACGAGCAGTACTTC | CAIRETASYEQYF
TRBJ1-2 | . | . | TRBV5-1 | TGCGCCAGCAGCTTGGAGGGGCTACAGGGCTACACCTTC | CASSLEGLQGYTF
TRBJ2-3 | . | . | TRBV15 | TGTGCCACCAGCCCCCACCCCGGGGATACGCAGTATTTT | CATSPHPGDTQYF
TRBJ2-1 | . | . | TRBV7-2 | TGTGCCAGCAGCTTAGAGACAGTCCTACGCTCCTACAATGAGCAGTTCTTC | CASSLETVLRSYNEQFF
TRBJ2-7 | . | TRBD1 | TRBV6-5 | TGTGCCAGCAGCCGAGGACAGGCCGAGCAGTACTTC | CASSRGQAEQYF
TRBJ2-7 | . | . | TRBV20-1 | TGCAGTGCTAGTCGGACCTACGAGCAGTACTTC | CSASRTYEQYF
TRBJ1-3 | . | . | TRBV15 | TGTGCCACCAGCAGAGATCAGGGGCCAAGCCATTTT | CATSRDQGPSHF
TRBJ2-7 | . | . | TRBV19 | TGTGCCAGTAGTATCGGGGACAACTCACACGAGCAGTACTTC | CASSIGDNSHEQYF
TRBJ1-1 | . | . | TRBV28 | TGTGCCAGCAGTCCTGCGGGATTGAACACTGAAGCTTTCTTT | CASSPAGLNTEAFF
TRBJ2-1 | . | TRBD2 | TRBV27 | TGTGCCAGCAGCAACAGGACTAGCGGGATACCAGGGCAGCAGTTCTTC | CASSNRTSGIPGQQFF
TRBJ2-5 | . | . | TRBV6-5 | TGTGCCAGCAGTTACTCGAGACACCCCCAAGGGACCCAGTACTTC | CASSYSRHPQGTQYF
TRBJ2-1 | . | TRBD2 | TRBV5-6 | TGTGCCAGCAGCTTGGGGGGACTAGCGGAGGGACACAATGAGCAGTTCTTC | CASSLGGLAEGHNEQFF
TRBJ2-1 | . | TRBD2 | TRBV28 | TGTGCCAGCGGGACTAGCTCCTACAATGAGCAGTTCTTC | CASGTSSYNEQFF
TRBJ2-5 | . | . | TRBV11-2 | TGTGCCAGCAGCCCCTCTGGGGTAGCGGAGACCCAGTACTTC | CASSPSGVAETQYF
TRBJ2-2 | few | . | TRBV2 | TGTGCCAGCAGAGCCCTGCGCGGAAACACCGGGGAGCTGTTTTTT | CASRALRGNTGELFF
TRBJ2-1 | . | TRBD2 | TRBV7-7 | TGTGCCAGCAGCTCTAGCGGGGCCCTCTACAATGAGCAGTTCTTC | CASSSSGALYNEQFF
TRBJ2-7 | few | TRBD2 | TRBV9 | TGTGCCAGCAGCGCAGCGGGAGGGCCTTCCTACGAGCAGTACTTC | CASSAAGGPSYEQYF
TRBJ1-1 | . | . | TRBV5-1 | TGCGCCAGCAGCTTGGCCGGGGGACGAGGGGTGGGCACTGAAGCTTTCTTT | CASSLAGGRGVGTEAFF
TRBJ1-1 | . | . | TRBV7-3 | TGTGCCAGCAGCTTATCAGCGAACACTGAAGCTTTCTTT | CASSLSANTEAFF
TRBJ1-2 | . | . | TRBV7-2 | TGTGCCAGCACCTTAATCGGGGGCCTTAACTATGGCTACACCTTC | CASTLIGGLNYGYTF
TRBJ2-7 | . | . | TRBV5-1 | TGCGCCAGCAGCTCGGGCCGGGACGAGTGGTTCGATTTTAAGCAGTACTTC | CASSSGRDEWFDFKQYF
TRBJ1-4 | . | . | TRBV11-2 | TGTGCCAGCTCTAACTGGGGGGGCAATGAAAAACTGTTTTTT | CASSNWGGNEKLFF
TRBJ2-5 | . | . | TRBV11-2 | TGTGCCAGCAGCTTGGGTAGCAGGGAGACCCAGTACTTC | CASSLGSRETQYF
TRBJ1-1 | . | . | TRBV28 | TGTGCCAGCAGCCCCGGAGGGATGAACACTGAAGCTTTCTTT | CASSPGGMNTEAFF
TRBJ2-5 | . | . | TRBV12-5 | TGTGCTAGTCAGGGGCAGACCCAGTACTTC | CASQGQTQYF